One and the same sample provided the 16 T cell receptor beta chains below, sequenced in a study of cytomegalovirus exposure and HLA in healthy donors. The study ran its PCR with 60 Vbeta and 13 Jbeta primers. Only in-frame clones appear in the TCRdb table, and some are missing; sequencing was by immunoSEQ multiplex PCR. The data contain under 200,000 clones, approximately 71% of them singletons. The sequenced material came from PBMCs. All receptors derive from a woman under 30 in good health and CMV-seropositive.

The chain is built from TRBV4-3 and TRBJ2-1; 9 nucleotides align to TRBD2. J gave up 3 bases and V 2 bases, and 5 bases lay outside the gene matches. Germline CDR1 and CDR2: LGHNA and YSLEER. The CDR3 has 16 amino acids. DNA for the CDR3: TGCGCCAGCAGCCAATCCGGGACTAGCAACTACAATGAGCAGTTCTTC. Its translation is CASSQSGTSNYNEQFF.

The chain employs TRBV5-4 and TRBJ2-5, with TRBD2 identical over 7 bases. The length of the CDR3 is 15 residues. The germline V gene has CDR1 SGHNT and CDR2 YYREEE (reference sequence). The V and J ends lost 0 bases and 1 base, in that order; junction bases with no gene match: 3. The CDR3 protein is CASSLGGTTQETQYF. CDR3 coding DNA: TGTGCCAGCAGCTTGGGAGGGACTACCCAAGAGACCCAGTACTTC.

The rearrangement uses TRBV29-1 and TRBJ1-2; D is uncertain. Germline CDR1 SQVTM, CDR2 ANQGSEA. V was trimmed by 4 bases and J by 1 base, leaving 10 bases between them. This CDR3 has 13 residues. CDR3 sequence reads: CSVVAVSNYGYTF. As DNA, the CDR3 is TGCAGCGTTGTAGCGGTTAGTAACTATGGCTACACCTTC.

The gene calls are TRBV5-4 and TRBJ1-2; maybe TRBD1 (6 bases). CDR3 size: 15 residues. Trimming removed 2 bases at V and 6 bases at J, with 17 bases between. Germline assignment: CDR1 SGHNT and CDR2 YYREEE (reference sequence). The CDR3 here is CASSFMGAGFNGYTF. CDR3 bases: TGTGCCAGCAGCTTTATGGGGGCAGGATTTAATGGCTACACCTTC. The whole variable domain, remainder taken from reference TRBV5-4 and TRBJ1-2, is ETGVTQSPTHLIKTRGQQVTLRCSSQSGHNTVSWYQQALGQGPQFIFQYYREEENGRGNFPPRFSGLQFPNYSSELNVNALELDDSALYLCASSFMGAGFNGYTFGSGTRLTVV.

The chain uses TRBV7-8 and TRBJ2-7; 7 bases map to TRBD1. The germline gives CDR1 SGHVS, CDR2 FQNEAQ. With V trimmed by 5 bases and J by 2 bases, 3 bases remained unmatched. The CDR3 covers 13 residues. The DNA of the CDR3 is TGTGCCAGCAGCGCCACAGGGGCCTACGAGCAGTACTTC. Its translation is CASSATGAYEQYF. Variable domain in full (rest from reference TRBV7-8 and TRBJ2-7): GAGVSQSPRYKVAKRGQDVALRCDPISGHVSLFWYQQALGQGPEFLTYFQNEAQLDKSGLPSDRFFAERPEGSVSTLKIQRTQQEDSAVYLCASSATGAYEQYFGPGTRLTVT.

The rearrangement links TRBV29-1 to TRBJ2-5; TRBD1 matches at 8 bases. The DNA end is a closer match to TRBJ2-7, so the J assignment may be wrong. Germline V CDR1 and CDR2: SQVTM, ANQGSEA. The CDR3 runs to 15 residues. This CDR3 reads CSVEARDRRPYEQYF. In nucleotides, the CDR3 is TGCAGCGTTGAAGCCCGGGACAGGCGACCCTACGAGCAGTACTTC.

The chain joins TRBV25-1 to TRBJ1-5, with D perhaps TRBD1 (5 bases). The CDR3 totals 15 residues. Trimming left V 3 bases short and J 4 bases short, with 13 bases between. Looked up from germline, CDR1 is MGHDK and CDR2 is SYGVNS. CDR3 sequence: CASSDSGRANQPQHF. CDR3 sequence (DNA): TGTGCCAGCAGTGATTCCGGCAGGGCTAATCAGCCCCAGCATTTT.

CDR3 in DNA: TGCAGCGTTCGCCGACAGGGGTCGGCCAAAAACATTCAGTACTTC. The encoded protein is CSVRRQGSAKNIQYF. The chain links TRBV29-1 to TRBJ2-4, with 8 bases identical to TRBD1. This CDR3 has 15 amino acids. Losses at the gene ends were 5 bases for V and 1 base for J; bases not matched to a gene: 7. Germline V CDR1 and CDR2: SQVTM, ANQGSEA. The full variable domain, in which reference TRBV29-1 and TRBJ2-4 provide the parts outside the CDR3, is SAVISQKPSRDICQRGTSLTIQCQVDSQVTMMFWYRQQPGQSLTLIATANQGSEATYESGFVIDKFPISRPNLTFSTLTVSNMSPEDSSIYLCSVRRQGSAKNIQYFGAGTRLSVL.

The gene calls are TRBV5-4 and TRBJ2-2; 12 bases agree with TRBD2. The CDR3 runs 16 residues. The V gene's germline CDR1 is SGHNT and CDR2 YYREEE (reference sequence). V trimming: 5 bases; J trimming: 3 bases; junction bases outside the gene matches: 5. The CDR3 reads CASRPGTSGYTGELFF. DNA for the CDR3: TGTGCCAGCAGACCCGGGACTAGCGGGTACACCGGGGAGCTGTTTTTT.

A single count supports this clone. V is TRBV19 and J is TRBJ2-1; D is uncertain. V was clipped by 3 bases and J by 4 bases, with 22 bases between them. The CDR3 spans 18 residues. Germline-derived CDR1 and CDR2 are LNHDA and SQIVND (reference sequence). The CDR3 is CASSMRAGSTVRYNEQFF. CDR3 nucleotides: TGTGCCAGTAGTATGAGAGCTGGATCCACAGTAAGATACAATGAGCAGTTCTTC.

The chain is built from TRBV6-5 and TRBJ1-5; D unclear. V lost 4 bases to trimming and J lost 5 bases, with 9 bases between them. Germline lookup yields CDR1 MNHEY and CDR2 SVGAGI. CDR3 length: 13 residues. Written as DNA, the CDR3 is TGTGCCAGCAGTTTTACAGCGGATCAGCCCCAGCATTTT. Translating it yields CASSFTADQPQHF.

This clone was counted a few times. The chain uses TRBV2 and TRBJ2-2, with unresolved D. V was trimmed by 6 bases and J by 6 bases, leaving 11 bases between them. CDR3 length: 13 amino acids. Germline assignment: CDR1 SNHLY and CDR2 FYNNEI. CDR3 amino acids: CASSLPRAGELFF. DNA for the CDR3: TGTGCCAGCAGCCTCCCCCGGGCCGGGGAGCTGTTTTTT.

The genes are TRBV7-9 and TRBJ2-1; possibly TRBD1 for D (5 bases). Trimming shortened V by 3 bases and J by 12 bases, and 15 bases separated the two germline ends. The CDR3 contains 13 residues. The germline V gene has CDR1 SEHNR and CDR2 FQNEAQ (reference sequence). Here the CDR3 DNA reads TGTGCCAGCAGCTTCCAGGGTTCGGATGTGCAGTTCTTC. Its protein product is CASSFQGSDVQFF.

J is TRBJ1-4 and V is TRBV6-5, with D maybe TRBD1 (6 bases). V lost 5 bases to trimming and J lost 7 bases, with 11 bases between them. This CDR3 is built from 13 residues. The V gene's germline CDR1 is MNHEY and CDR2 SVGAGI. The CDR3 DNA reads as TGTGCCAGCAGTCGGGACATCGGTGAAAAACTGTTTTTT. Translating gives CASSRDIGEKLFF.

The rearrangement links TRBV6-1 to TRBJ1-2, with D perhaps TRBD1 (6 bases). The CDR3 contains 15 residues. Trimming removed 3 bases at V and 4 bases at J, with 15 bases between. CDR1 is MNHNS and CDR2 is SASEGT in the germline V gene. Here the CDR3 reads CASSDGGIWSYGYTF. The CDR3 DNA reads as TGTGCCAGCAGTGATGGGGGCATATGGAGCTATGGCTACACCTTC.

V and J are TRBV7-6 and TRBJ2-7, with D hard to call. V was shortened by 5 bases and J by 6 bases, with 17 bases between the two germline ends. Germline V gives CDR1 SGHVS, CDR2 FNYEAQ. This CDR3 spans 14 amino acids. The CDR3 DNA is TGTGCCAGCAGCGCGCACGGGTCCCCTCGCGAGCAGTACTTC. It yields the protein CASSAHGSPREQYF.